This TCR beta chain was recorded in a study of blood T cell repertoires in COVID-19. Trimming removed 0 bases at V and 10 bases at J, with 9 bases between. Per the germline V gene, CDR1 is DFQATT and CDR2 is SNEGSKA (reference sequence). The CDR3 runs 11 residues. Assay used: immunoSEQ multiplex PCR; TCRdb lists only in-frame clones, some missing. Among about 51,000 clones listed, 86% were seen once. The origin of this receptor is an elderly man with active COVID-19. Sequencing was done on a sample of peripheral blood. The chain is built from TRBV20-1 and TRBJ2-5, with D tentatively TRBD2 (5 bases). CDR3 amino acids: CSARDSGFQYF. In DNA form, the CDR3 reads TGCAGTGCTAGAGACTCGGGGTTCCAGTACTTC.